One and the same sample provided the 4 T cell receptor beta chains below, sequenced in a study of blood T cell repertoires in COVID-19. TCRdb keeps only in-frame clones here, not all; method: immunoSEQ multiplex PCR. This table holds 250,000 or so clones, about 90% found once. The sequenced sample consisted of peripheral blood. Receptor source: a man of 80 years or more with acute or convalescent COVID-19.

J is TRBJ2-3 and V is TRBV5-1, with TRBD2 matching over 11 bases. The V gene's germline CDR1 is SGHRS and CDR2 YFSETQ. CDR3 length: 15 residues. The V and J ends lost 4 bases and 6 bases, in that order; junction bases with no gene match: 7. The CDR3, as DNA: TGCGCCAGCAGCATGCGACTAGCGGGGACGGATACGCAGTATTTT. Protein product: CASSMRLAGTDTQYF.

The chain combines TRBV7-8 with TRBJ2-7; 11 bases are a match to TRBD2. V lost 1 base and J lost 0; bases outside the gene matches: 8. Germline CDR1 SGHVS, CDR2 FQNEAQ. The CDR3 runs 18 residues. CDR3 coding DNA: TGTGCCAGCAGCTTAGGGGTTAACACTAGCGGGAGCTCCTACGAGCAGTACTTC. Translation: CASSLGVNTSGSSYEQYF.

The V and J genes are TRBV2 and TRBJ1-6, with 8 positions matching TRBD1. With V trimmed by 10 bases and J by 7 bases, 6 bases remained unmatched. CDR3 length: 13 residues. Germline assignment: CDR1 SNHLY and CDR2 FYNNEI. In DNA form, the CDR3 reads TGTGCCACGGGGAGGACAGGGAATTCACCCCTCCACTTT. Amino acids: CATGRTGNSPLHF. Complete variable domain (other parts from reference TRBV2 and TRBJ1-6): EPEVTQTPSHQVTQMGQEVILRCVPISNHLYFYWYRQILGQKVEFLVSFYNNEISEKSEIFDDQFSVERPDGSNFTLKIRSTKLEDSAMYFCATGRTGNSPLHFGNGTRLTVT.

The chain recombines TRBV7-2 with TRBJ1-6, with a possible D match to TRBD1 (6 bases). CDR1 and CDR2 from the germline V gene are SGHTA and FQGNSA. This CDR3 has 15 amino acids. Trimming left V 1 base short and J 8 bases short, with 12 bases between. CDR3 protein: CASSLEAGEDSPLHF. The CDR3 region has the DNA TGTGCCAGCAGCTTAGAAGCAGGGGAAGATTCACCCCTCCACTTT.